This T cell receptor (beta chain) was obtained from a study of blood T cells in healthy people across ages. Study-wide results and caveats: Getting older went along with TCR beta diversity per million T cells dropping roughly linearly.

Peripheral blood from each donor was collected in a volume of approximately 9.5 milliliters. This clonotype was seen ten or more times. The target antigen is unknown. Using a J-beta primer mix together with a sample-barcoded 5' primer, a second PCR was run for roughly 6 to 11 cycles. Via MiXCR, TCRdb re-called the 5' RACE reads, giving one row per CDR3 protein. The sample lists more than 800,000 distinct CDR3 sequences; around 28% were seen once. Trimming pared 6 bases from V and 5 bases from J, leaving 14 bases between. This CDR3 has 13 residues. Material: blood. The sequence derives from a woman of 80 years or more in good health. The chain is built from TRBV12-3 or TRBV12-4 and TRBJ2-7; D call uncertain. CDR3: CASSRLRSHEQYF. The CDR3 coding sequence is TGTGCCAGCAGCCGCTTGAGGTCCCACGAGCAGTACTTC.